This T cell receptor (beta chain) was recovered during a study of CXCR3-negative and CXCR3-positive naive CD8 T cells. Each TRB cDNA library was prepared by 5' RACE (with UMI labels). TCRdb re-called the 5' RACE reads; one entry per CDR3 protein, DNA not given. This sample lists around 45,000 distinct CDR3 sequences; its ten largest clones have around 1.4%. Concerning this clonotype itself: What it binds is not known.

Within the CD8+ T cell compartment, naive cells were CD45RO-CCR7+CD27+CD95-. The CDR3 covers 15 residues. Germline V gene data show CDR1 as MNHEY and CDR2 as SMNVEV (reference sequence). Findings and caveats of the study: CXCR3-negative naive cells had less hydrophobic TRB CDR3s than did CXCR3-positive naive cells. Once cells were cryopreserved, CXCR3 expression went down partly, and most assays used fresh PBMCs.

The V and J genes are TRBV27 and TRBJ2-1. Sequencing input: naive CXCR3- CD8+ T cells from blood. Subset denoted: CD45RO-CCR7+CD27+CD95- naive CD8+ T cells lacking CXCR3 (TNR3-). This clonotype was obtained from a human donor in good health. Some clones in this sample may be carry-over from other donors' samples. CDR3 protein: CASRLLGGSYNEQFF.